This T cell receptor (beta chain) originates from a study of OX40 agonist ivuxolimab in advanced cancers. Study overall: Ivuxolimab, an antibody that agonizes OX40 (CD134), was administered to the patients. Findings and limits, study-wide: CD8+ T cells (on average) carried more expanded clones than CD4+ T cells. Not determined was the antigen specificity of the expanded peripheral T cells.

Some clones are missing from TCRdb's copy, which holds only in-frame ones; the method was immunoSEQ multiplex PCR. Altogether about 96,000 clones are present, 90% being singletons, with the ten largest covering around 1.6%. As to this clone: The antigen remains undetermined.

Trimming left V 5 bases short and J 6 bases short, with 9 bases between. The CDR3 has 11 residues. Germline assignment: CDR1 DFQATT and CDR2 SNEGSKA (reference sequence). The rearrangement joins TRBV20-1 to TRBJ2-3; no clear D gene. The material sequenced was CD4+ or CD8+ T cells sorted from blood, taken in a trial of the OX40 agonist ivuxolimab. This receptor was taken from an adult with an advanced solid tumor such as melanoma, head and neck, liver or kidney cancer. The CDR3 protein is CSADPRDTQYF. The CDR3 DNA reads TGCAGTGCTGACCCAAGGGATACGCAGTATTTT.